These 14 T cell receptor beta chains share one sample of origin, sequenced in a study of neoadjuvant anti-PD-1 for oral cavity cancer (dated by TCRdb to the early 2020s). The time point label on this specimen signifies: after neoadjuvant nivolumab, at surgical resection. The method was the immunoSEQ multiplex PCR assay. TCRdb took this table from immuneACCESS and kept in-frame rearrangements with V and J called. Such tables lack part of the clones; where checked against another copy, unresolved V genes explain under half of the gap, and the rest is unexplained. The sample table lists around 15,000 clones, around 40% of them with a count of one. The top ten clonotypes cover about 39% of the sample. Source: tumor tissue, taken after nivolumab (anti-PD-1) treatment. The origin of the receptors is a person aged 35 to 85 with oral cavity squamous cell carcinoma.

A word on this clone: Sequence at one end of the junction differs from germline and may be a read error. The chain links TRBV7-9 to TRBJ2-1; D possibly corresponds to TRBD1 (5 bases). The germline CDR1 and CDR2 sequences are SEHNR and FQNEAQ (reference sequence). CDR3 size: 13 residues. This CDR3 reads CASSLEGPNGQFF. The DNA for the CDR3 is TGTGCCAGCAGCTTAGAGGGGCCCAATGGGCAGTTCTTC.

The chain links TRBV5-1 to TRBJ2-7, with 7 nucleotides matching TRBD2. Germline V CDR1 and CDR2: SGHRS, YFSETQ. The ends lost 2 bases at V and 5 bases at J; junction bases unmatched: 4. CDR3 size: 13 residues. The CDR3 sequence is CASSFRGGDEQYF. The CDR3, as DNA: TGCGCCAGCAGCTTCCGCGGGGGTGACGAGCAGTACTTC.

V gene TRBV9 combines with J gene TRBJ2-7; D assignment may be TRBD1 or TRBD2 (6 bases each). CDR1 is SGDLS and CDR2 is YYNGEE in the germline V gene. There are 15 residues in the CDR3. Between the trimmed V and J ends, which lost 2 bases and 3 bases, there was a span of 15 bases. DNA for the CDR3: TGTGCCAGCAGCGTCATGGGGGGCGTAGGCTACGAGCAGTACTTC. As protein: CASSVMGGVGYEQYF.

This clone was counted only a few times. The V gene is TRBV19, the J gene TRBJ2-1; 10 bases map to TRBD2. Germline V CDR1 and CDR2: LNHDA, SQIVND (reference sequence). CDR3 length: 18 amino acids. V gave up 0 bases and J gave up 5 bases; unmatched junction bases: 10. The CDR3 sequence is CASSIDRGTSGDHNEQFF. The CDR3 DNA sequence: TGTGCCAGTAGTATAGATCGCGGCACTAGCGGGGACCACAATGAGCAGTTCTTC.

CDR3 nucleotide sequence: TGTGCCACCAGCAGCTTCGGGACCGAGAAAGGGGAGACCCAGTACTTC. It encodes CATSSFGTEKGETQYF. The rearrangement joins TRBV15 to TRBJ2-5; D may be TRBD1 or TRBD2 (5 bases each). Trimming left V 3 bases short and J 5 bases short, with 19 bases between. The germline V gene has CDR1 LNHNV and CDR2 YYDKDF (reference sequence). The CDR3 has 16 residues.

CDR3 bases: TGTGCCGCTGGGACCGACTCCTACGAGCAGTACTTC. This codes for CAAGTDSYEQYF. This rearrangement joins TRBV7-9 to TRBJ2-7; D assignment may be TRBD1 or TRBD2 (5 bases each). From germline, CDR1 is SEHNR and CDR2 FQNEAQ (reference sequence). The CDR3 has 12 amino acids. The germline V and J ends were trimmed by 11 bases and 0 bases, with 11 bases remaining between them.

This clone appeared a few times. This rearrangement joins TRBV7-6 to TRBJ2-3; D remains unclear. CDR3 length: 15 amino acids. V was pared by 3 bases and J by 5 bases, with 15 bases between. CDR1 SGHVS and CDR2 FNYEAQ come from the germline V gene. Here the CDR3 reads CASSFSTVTEDTQYF. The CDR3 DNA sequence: TGTGCCAGCAGCTTTAGTACCGTTACGGAAGATACGCAGTATTTT.

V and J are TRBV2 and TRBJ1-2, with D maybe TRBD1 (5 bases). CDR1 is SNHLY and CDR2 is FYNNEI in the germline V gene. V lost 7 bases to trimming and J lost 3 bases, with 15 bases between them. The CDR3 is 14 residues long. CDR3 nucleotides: TGTGCCAGCAAATTCACCGGCAGGGACTATGGCTACACCTTC. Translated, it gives CASKFTGRDYGYTF.

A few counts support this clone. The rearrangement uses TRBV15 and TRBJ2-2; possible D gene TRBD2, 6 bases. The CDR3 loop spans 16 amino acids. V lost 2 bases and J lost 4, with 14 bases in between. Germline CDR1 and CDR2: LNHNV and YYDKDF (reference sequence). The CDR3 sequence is CATSRLSGLSTGELFF. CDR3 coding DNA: TGTGCCACCAGCAGACTTTCGGGACTGAGCACCGGGGAGCTGTTTTTT.

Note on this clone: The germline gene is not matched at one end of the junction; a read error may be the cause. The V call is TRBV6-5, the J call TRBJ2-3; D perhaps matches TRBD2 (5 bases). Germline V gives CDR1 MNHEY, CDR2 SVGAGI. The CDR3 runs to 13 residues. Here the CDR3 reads CASTYSGADTQYF. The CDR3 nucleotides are TGTGCCAGCACTTACTCCGGGGCAGATACGCAGTATTTT.

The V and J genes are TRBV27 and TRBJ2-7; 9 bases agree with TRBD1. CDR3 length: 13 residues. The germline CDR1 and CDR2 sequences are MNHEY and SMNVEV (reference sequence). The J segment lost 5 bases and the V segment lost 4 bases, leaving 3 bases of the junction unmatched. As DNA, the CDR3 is TGTGCCAGCAGTTCACAGGGGGCCCACGAGCAGTACTTC. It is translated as CASSSQGAHEQYF.

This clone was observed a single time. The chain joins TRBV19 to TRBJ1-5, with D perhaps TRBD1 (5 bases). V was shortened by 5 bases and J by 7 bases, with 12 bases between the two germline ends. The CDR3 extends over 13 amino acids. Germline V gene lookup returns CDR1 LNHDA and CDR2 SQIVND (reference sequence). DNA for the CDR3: TGTGCCAGTAGTGGGACCGGCGGGCAGCCCCAGCATTTT. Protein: CASSGTGGQPQHF.

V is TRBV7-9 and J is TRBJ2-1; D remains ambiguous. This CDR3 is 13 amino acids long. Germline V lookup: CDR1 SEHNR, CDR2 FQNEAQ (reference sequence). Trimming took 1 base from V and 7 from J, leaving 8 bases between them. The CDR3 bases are TGTGCCAGCAGCTTAGAAGCGTGGAATGAGCAGTTCTTC. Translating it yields CASSLEAWNEQFF.

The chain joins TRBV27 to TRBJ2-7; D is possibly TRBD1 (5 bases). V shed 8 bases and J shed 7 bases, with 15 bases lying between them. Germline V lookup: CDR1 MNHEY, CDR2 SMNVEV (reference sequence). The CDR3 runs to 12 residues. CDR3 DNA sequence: TGTGCCAGCGCGTTTCAGGGAAGAGAGCAGTACTTC. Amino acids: CASAFQGREQYF.